This TCR beta chain was profiled in a study of blood T cells in healthy people across ages. Study as a whole: In model experiments, template switching was able to capture about one barcoded beta molecule for every two T cells that were present.

Study-level findings and limits: Among long-lived donors, naive CD4+ cells were more numerous and diversity higher than in aged donors.

A second PCR of roughly 7 to 11 cycles used a sample-barcoded 5' primer and a J-beta primer mix. TCRdb reprocessed the 5' RACE reads via MiXCR and lists one record per CDR3 protein. The sample gives fewer than 2 million distinct CDR3 sequences, more than 35% of which show up once; roughly 24% is in the top ten. This clonotype came up a few times. Antigen: not known. Germline lookup yields CDR1 LGHNA and CDR2 YSLEER. Trimming removed 0 bases at V and 14 bases at J, with 11 bases between. The CDR3 extends over 13 amino acids. The chain uses TRBV4-3 and TRBJ1-6; TRBD1 is a possible D gene (5 bases). Sequencing was carried out using blood. The receptor's source is a human donor in good health. CDR3 in DNA: TGCGCCAGCAGCCAAGATTGGGACGGGACCCTCCACTTT. Protein sequence: CASSQDWDGTLHF.